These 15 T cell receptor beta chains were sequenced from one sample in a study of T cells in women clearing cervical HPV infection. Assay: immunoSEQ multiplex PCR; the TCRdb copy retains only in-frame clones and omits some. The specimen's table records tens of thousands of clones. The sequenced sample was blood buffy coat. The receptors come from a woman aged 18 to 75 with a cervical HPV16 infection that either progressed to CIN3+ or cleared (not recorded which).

This chain's CDR3 is CSAMRDFQETQYF. Incomplete CDR3 DNA: TGCAGTGCTATGAGGGACTTCCAAGAGACG. The chain links TRBV20-1 to TRBJ2-3, with a possible D match to TRBD2 (6 bases). Read coverage stops 3 residues before the CDR3 terminus; the germline J gene supplies the remainder. Per the germline V gene, CDR1 is DFQATT and CDR2 is SNEGSKA (reference sequence). The CDR3 is made up of 13 amino acids.

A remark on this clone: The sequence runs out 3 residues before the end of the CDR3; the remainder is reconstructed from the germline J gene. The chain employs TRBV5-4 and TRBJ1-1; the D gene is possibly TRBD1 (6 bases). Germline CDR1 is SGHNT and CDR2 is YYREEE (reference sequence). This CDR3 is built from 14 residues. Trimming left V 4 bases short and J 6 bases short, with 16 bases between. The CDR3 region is CASSGFGGLPEAFF. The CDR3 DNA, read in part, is TGTGCCAGCAGCGGATTTGGGGGCCTCCCTGAA. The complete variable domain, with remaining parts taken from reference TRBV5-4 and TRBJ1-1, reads ETGVTQSPTHLIKTRGQQVTLRCSSQSGHNTVSWYQQALGQGPQFIFQYYREEENGRGNFPPRFSGLQFPNYSSELNVNALELDDSALYLCASSGFGGLPEAFFGQGTRLTVV.

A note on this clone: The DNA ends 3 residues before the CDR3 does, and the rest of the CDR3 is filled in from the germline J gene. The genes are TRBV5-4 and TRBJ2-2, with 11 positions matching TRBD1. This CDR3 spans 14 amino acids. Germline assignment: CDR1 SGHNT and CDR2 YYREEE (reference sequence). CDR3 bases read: TGTGCCAGCAGCCGGGGACAGGGGGAGGAAAAG. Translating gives CASSRGQGEEK. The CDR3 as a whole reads CASSRGQGEEKLFF. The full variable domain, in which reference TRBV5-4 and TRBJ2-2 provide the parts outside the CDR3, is ETGVTQSPTHLIKTRGQQVTLRCSSQSGHNTVSWYQQALGQGPQFIFQYYREEENGRGNFPPRFSGLQFPNYSSELNVNALELDDSALYLCASSRGQGEEKLFFGEGSRLTVL.

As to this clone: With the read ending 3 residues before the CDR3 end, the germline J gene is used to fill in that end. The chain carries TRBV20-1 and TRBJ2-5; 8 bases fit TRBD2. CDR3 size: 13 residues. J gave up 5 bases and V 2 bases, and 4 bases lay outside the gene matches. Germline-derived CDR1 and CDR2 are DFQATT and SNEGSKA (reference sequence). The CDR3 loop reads CSARTGGAETQYF. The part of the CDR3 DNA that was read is TGCAGTGCTAGAACCGGGGGGGCCGAGACC.

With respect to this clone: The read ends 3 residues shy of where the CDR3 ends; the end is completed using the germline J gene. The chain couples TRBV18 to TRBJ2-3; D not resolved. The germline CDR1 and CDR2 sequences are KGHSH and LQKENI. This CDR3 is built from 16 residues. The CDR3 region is CASSPSVATVQETQYF. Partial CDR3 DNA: TGTGCCAGCTCACCATCAGTGGCAACCGTCCAAGAGACG.

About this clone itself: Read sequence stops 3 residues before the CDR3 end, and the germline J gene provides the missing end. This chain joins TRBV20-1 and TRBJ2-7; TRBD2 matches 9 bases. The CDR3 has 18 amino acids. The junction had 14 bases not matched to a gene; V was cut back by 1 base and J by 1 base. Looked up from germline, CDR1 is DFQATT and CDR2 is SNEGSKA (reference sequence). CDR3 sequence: CSARVRQTGAGGSYEQYF. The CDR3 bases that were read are TGCAGTGCTAGAGTTAGGCAGACGGGGGCGGGGGGGTCCTACGAG.

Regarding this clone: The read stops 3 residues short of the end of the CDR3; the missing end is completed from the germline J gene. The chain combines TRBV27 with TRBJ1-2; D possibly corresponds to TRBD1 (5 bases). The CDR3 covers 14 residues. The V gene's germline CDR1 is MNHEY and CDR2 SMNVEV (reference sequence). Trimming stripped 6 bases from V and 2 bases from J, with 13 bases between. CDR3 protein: CASRLNRRNYGYTF. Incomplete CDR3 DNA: TGTGCCAGCAGACTGAACAGGCGGAACTATGGC.

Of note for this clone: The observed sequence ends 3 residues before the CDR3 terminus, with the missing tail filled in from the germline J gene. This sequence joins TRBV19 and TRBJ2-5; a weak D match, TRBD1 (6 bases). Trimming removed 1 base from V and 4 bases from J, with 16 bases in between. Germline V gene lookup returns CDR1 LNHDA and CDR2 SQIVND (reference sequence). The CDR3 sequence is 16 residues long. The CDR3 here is CASSIGGRGFAETQYF. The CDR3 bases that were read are TGTGCCAGTAGTATAGGGGGCAGGGGATTTGCAGAGACC.

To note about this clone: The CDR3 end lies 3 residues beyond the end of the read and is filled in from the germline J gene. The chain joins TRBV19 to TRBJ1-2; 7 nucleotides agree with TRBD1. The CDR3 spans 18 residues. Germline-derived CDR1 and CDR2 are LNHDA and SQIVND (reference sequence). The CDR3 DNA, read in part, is TGTGCCAGTACTCGCCACTCCCTGGGCGGGGACAGTGGGGACCGT. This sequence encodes CASTRHSLGGDSGDR. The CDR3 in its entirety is CASTRHSLGGDSGDRYTF.

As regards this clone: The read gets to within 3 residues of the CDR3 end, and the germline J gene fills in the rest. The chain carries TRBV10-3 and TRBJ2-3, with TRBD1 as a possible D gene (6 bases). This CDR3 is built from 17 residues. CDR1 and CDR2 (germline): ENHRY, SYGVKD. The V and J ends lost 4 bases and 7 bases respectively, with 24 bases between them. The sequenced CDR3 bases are TGTGCCATCAGTGGTTCAAAGGGGACAACACTTTTCCATACG. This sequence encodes CAISGSKGTTLFHT. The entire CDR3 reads CAISGSKGTTLFHTQYF.

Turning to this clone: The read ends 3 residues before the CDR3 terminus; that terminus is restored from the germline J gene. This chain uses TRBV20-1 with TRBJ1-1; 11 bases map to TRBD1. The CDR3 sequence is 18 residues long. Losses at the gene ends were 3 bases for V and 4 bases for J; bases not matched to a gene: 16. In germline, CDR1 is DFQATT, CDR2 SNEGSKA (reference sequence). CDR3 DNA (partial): TGCAGTGCTAGTCCCGTCGGGGGACAGGGGGTAATGAGCACTGAA. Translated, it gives CSASPVGGQGVMSTE. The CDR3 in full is CSASPVGGQGVMSTEAFF.

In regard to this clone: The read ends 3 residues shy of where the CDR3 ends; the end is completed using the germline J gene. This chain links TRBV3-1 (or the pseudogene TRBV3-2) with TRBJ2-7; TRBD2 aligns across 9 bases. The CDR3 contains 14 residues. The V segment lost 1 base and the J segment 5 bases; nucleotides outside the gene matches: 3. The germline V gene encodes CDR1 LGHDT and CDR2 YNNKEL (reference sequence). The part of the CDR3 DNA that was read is TGTGCCAGCAGCCAAGGCGGGGGGGCTCACGAG. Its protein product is CASSQGGGAHE. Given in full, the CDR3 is CASSQGGGAHEQYF.

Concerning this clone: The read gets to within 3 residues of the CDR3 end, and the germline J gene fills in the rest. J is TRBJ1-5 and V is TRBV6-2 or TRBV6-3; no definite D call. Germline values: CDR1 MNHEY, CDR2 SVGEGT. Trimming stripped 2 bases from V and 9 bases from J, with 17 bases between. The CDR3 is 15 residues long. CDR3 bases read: TGTGCCAGCAGTTACGTCTTTCTTCTGTCCGGGCCC. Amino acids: CASSYVFLLSGP. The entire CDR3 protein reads CASSYVFLLSGPQHF.

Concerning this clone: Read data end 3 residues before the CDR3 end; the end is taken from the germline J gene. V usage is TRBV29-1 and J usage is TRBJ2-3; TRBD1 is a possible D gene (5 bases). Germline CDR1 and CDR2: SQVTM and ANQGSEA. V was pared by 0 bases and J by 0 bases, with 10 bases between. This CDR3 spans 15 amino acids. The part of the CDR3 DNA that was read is TGCAGCGTTGAAGATAACAGGCGGAGCACAGATACG. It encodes CSVEDNRRSTDT. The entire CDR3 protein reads CSVEDNRRSTDTQYF.

CDR3 DNA, as far as it was read: TGTGCCAGCTCAGGGGGGACAAGTTACAATGAG. Protein product: CASSGGTSYNE. The entire CDR3 sequence reads CASSGGTSYNEQFF. V and J are TRBV7-9 and TRBJ2-1; tentative D call: TRBD1 (7 bases). The read finishes 3 residues shy of the CDR3 end, and the germline J gene is used to complete it. The CDR3 extends over 14 amino acids. V dropped 8 bases and J dropped 4 bases, with 15 bases sitting between them. Germline V gene sequence: CDR1 SEHNR, CDR2 FQNEAQ (reference sequence).